This is a list of T cell receptor beta chains from one sample in a study of Graves' ophthalmopathy and Graves' hyperthyroidism. TCRdb analysed the multiplex PCR reads with MiXCR anew, one entry per CDR3 protein. Among about 400,000 distinct CDR3 sequences listed, 15% were seen once. The specimen was peripheral blood. The receptors derive from a woman between 18 and 29 years old with stable Graves' hyperthyroidism. The CDR3 runs from the conserved cysteine through the conserved F or W. The D gene is left open where the match is weak. Some rows mark clone size as missing; the rest say once, few, many or name a class of expanded clone.

DNA: TGTGCCAGCAGTGCAATTCCCGGGACTAGCGGGGAAACGAACACCGGGGAGCTGTTTTTT
CDR3: CASSAIPGTSGETNTGELFF
V: TRBV2
J: TRBJ2-2
D: TRBD2
size: many

DNA: TGTGCCACCAGTGATTTCTCTGGGACGCGAGCTTTCTTT
CDR3: CATSDFSGTRAFF
V: TRBV24-1
J: TRBJ1-1
D: .
size: many

DNA: TGTGCCAGCAGCCAAGAGGGGGGTTCACCCCTCCACTTT
CDR3: CASSQEGGSPLHF
V: TRBV3-1
J: TRBJ1-6
D: .
size: few

DNA: TGTGCCAGTAGTATAGGGTATGCATTCACGGATTCACCCCTCCACTTT
CDR3: CASSIGYAFTDSPLHF
V: TRBV19
J: TRBJ1-6
D: .
size: many

DNA: TGTGCCAGCAGGGGTTCGGGACAGGGTTACTCTGGGGCCAACGTCCTGACTTTC
CDR3: CASRGSGQGYSGANVLTF
V: TRBV12-3/TRBV12-4
J: TRBJ2-6
D: TRBD1
size: .

DNA: TGTGCCAGCAGCTTGAGGGCTAGCGGGGGGTTCTACGAGCAGTACTTC
CDR3: CASSLRASGGFYEQYF
V: TRBV7-2
J: TRBJ2-7
D: TRBD2
size: many

DNA: TGTGCCAGCAGTTCTTTACAGGGATATGGCTACACCTTC
CDR3: CASSSLQGYGYTF
V: TRBV12-3/TRBV12-4
J: TRBJ1-2
D: .
size: many

DNA: TGCGCCAGCAGCTTGGGGACTGTGAACACTGGAGCTTTCTTT
CDR3: CASSLGTVNTGAFF
V: TRBV5-1
J: TRBJ1-1
D: .
size: .

DNA: TGTGCCAGCAGGCGGCGGGACGTCTCCTACGAGCAGTACTTC
CDR3: CASRRRDVSYEQYF
V: TRBV6-1
J: TRBJ2-7
D: .
size: many

DNA: TGTGCCAGCATCCTCCCCCGCGGCGGACAGTACTTC
CDR3: CASILPRGGQYF
V: TRBV7-2
J: TRBJ2-7
D: .
size: .

DNA: TGTGCCAGCAGTCTTTGGCAGGGGGCTGGAAACACCATATATTTT
CDR3: CASSLWQGAGNTIYF
V: TRBV28
J: TRBJ1-3
D: TRBD1
size: .

DNA: TGCAGTGCTGGTCAGGCTAGCAATCAGCCCCAGCATTTT
CDR3: CSAGQASNQPQHF
V: TRBV20-1
J: TRBJ1-5
D: .
size: many

DNA: TGCGCCAGCAGCTTTACGAGTCGGCCGGTCACCGGGGAGCTGTTTTTT
CDR3: CASSFTSRPVTGELFF
V: TRBV5-1
J: TRBJ2-2
D: .
size: many

DNA: TGCGCCAGCAGCCAAAGAGGACAGGGCGACTACGAGCAGTACTTC
CDR3: CASSQRGQGDYEQYF
V: TRBV5-1
J: TRBJ2-7
D: TRBD1
size: many

DNA: TGCGCCAGCAGCCAAGATCCCCCGTGGGGGGGCCAGGAGACCCAGTACTTC
CDR3: CASSQDPPWGGQETQYF
V: TRBV4-1
J: TRBJ2-5
D: .
size: few

DNA: TGCGCCAGCAGCTTGGATGCGAATCAGCCCCAGCATTTT
CDR3: CASSLDANQPQHF
V: TRBV5-1
J: TRBJ1-5
D: .
size: many

DNA: TGTGCCAGCAGCCCCCGCCCCGGGGGCAAGCCCCAGCATTTT
CDR3: CASSPRPGGKPQHF
V: TRBV7-2
J: TRBJ1-5
D: .
size: many

DNA: TGTGCCAGCAGCGTAGCGTGGGGGCTAGGCACCGGGGAGCTGTTTTTT
CDR3: CASSVAWGLGTGELFF
V: TRBV9
J: TRBJ2-2
D: .
size: many

DNA: TGCAGTGCTGTCACAGGGGATACCTATAGCAATCAGCCCCAGCATTTT
CDR3: CSAVTGDTYSNQPQHF
V: TRBV20-1
J: TRBJ1-5
D: TRBD1
size: .

DNA: TGTGCCGCGGGACAGGGGAACACCGGGGAGCTGTTTTTT
CDR3: CAAGQGNTGELFF
V: TRBV24-1
J: TRBJ2-2
D: TRBD1
size: many

DNA: TGCAGTGCTAGCAAAGCGGGGGGGCAACAAGAGACCCAGTACTTC
CDR3: CSASKAGGQQETQYF
V: TRBV20-1
J: TRBJ2-5
D: TRBD2
size: many

DNA: TGTGCCAGCAGTGCCCCAGGTAGGGACAGCGGAGGTTCGGGAGCTTTCTTT
CDR3: CASSAPGRDSGGSGAFF
V: TRBV6-1
J: TRBJ1-1
D: TRBD1
size: .